The T cell receptor beta chain under discussion was sequenced for a study of blood T cell repertoires in COVID-19. Study background: Nucleic acid was either cDNA or gDNA, and it came from T cells, B-cell-depleted T cells, or PBMCs.

As processed by the authors: Cell counts per sample came from amplifying reference gene primers. The protocol was immunoSEQ multiplex PCR, while the TCRdb copy is restricted to in-frame clones and leaves out a portion. The V and J calls and clone size were taken over from that table, and D and trimming were inferred from the DNA. Of approximately 290,000 clones listed, 80% to 90% are singletons. The CDR3 has 19 residues. Germline CDR1 and CDR2: SEHNR and FQNEAQ (reference sequence). With V trimmed by 5 bases and J by 5 bases, 17 bases remained unmatched. Sequencing used PBMCs or T cells enriched from blood (not recorded which). The chain uses TRBV7-9 and TRBJ2-2, with 10 bases fitting TRBD2. The sequence came from a woman between 25 and 40 years old who had recovered from COVID-19. Written as DNA, the CDR3 is TGTGCCAGCAGCCAATCCCTACTAGCGGGGAGTAGGAGGACCGGGGAGCTGTTTTTT. This codes for CASSQSLLAGSRRTGELFF.